The table lists the clone carrying this T cell receptor beta chain with many counts. Patients underwent thyroid surgery, and none had received any treatment before it. The sample is drawn from a study of metastatic and nonmetastatic thyroid tumors. Study as a whole: Blood and tumor or nodule tissue repertoires from malignant and benign thyroid patients were compared.

Via MiXCR, TCRdb re-called the PCR reads. Among over 30,000 clones listed, roughly 7.1% were seen once. Sequences were obtained from blood. The clonotype was recovered from a female donor with papillary thyroid cancer or a benign thyroid nodule (not recorded which). Some clones in this sample may be carry-over from other donors' samples.

The DNA for the CDR3 is TGCAGTGCTAGAGACGCGAGGGGAGCGGGGGTTGAAAACGAGCAGTACTTC. Translated, it gives CSARDARGAGVENEQYF. V and J are TRBV20-1 and TRBJ2-7; 8 nucleotides align to TRBD2. Trimming removed 0 bases from V and 5 bases from J; junction bases left unmatched: 15. CDR1 is DFQATT and CDR2 is SNEGSKA in the germline V gene (reference sequence). This CDR3 has 17 amino acids.